This T cell receptor (beta chain) originates from a study of CD8 T cells in ankylosing spondylitis. TCRdb fed the 5' RACE reads into MiXCR, producing one record per CDR3 protein. The sample lists approximately 300,000 distinct CDR3 sequences; about 20% were seen once. This clonotype occurred a few times. From germline, CDR1 is MDHEN and CDR2 SYDVKM. The germline V and J ends were trimmed by 2 bases and 6 bases, with 19 bases remaining between them. This CDR3 has 16 residues. Sequenced material: blood, either unsorted or a sorted T cell fraction (not recorded which). The chain carries TRBV28 and TRBJ1-2; possibly TRBD1 for D (6 bases). The TCR originated in a female donor with ankylosing spondylitis or in good health (not recorded which). As DNA, the CDR3 is TGTGCCAGCAGTTTAGAAGGGGCAGGACGGGACAATGGCTACACCTTC. The encoded protein is CASSLEGAGRDNGYTF.